This T cell receptor (beta chain) was profiled in a study of spatial heterogeneity in lung cancer. Study results and caveats: In tumors, expanded intratumoral alpha and beta TCR counts tracked mutation counts.

TCRdb recomputed calls from the 5' RACE reads with MiXCR, one row per CDR3 protein. This table has 100,000 to 110,000 distinct CDR3 sequences, around 4.3% appearing once. Specified time point: sample taken at primary tumor resection. Ten or more counts support this clonotype. Its target is unknown. CDR3 length: 16 residues. Unmatched junction bases numbered 6, after V lost 3 bases and J lost 2 bases. CDR1 is LGHDT, CDR2 YNNKEL, per germline (reference sequence). The sample in question was lung tumor tissue, obtained at surgery. The rearrangement links TRBV3-1 to TRBJ2-3, with 9 bases lining up with TRBD2. The clonotype originates from a male donor with early-stage non-small cell lung cancer. As DNA, the CDR3 is TGTGCCAGCAGCCAGAGACTAGCGGAACCCACAGATACGCAGTATTTT. It codes for CASSQRLAEPTDTQYF.